Below, one T cell receptor beta chain is given with its context. These data come from a study of blood T cell repertoires in COVID-19. Study at large: COVID-19 samples, acute and convalescent, were from the United States, Italy and Spain.

As handled by the study authors: Reference gene primer amplification gave nucleated cell count estimates. TCRdb's table, derived via immunoSEQ multiplex PCR, lists solely in-frame clones and lacks some. For V, J and clone size, that table is used; D and trimming come from the DNA. The table includes about 120,000 clones, 65% to 85% detected once. The CDR3 spans 13 residues. The germline gives CDR1 SGHRS, CDR2 YFSETQ. Trimming shortened V by 4 bases and J by 4 bases, and 11 bases separated the two germline ends. Sequencing was done on a sample of peripheral blood. The clonotype comes from a man older than 75 with active or convalescent COVID-19. The chain has TRBV5-1 and TRBJ1-1, with a possible D match to TRBD1 (6 bases). The CDR3 DNA sequence: TGCGCCAGCAGCCAGGGGATGGGCACTGAAGCTTTCTTT. Encoded protein: CASSQGMGTEAFF.